This T cell receptor (beta chain) was documented in a study of cytomegalovirus exposure and HLA in healthy donors. Amplification used 60 Vbeta primers and 13 Jbeta primers. In the study's own analysis: Later, 80 million or so unique TCR beta chains were counted in an analysis, and some 11 million of them were shared. The protocol was immunoSEQ multiplex PCR, while the TCRdb copy is restricted to in-frame clones and leaves out a portion. V, J and clone size are those of that table, while D and trimming were read from the DNA. This sample has over 150,000 clones, with about 65% found just once. The origin of this receptor is a woman under 30 in good health and CMV-seropositive. The sample consisted of PBMCs.

DNA of the CDR3: TGTGCCAGCAGTGAAGGGGGGAACACTGAAGCTTTCTTT. Translating gives CASSEGGNTEAFF. The chain links TRBV6-5 to TRBJ1-1; the D gene is possibly TRBD1 (6 bases). This CDR3 comprises 13 residues. In germline, CDR1 is MNHEY, CDR2 SVGAGI. The ends were cut back, 5 bases at V and 1 base at J, with 8 bases in the middle.